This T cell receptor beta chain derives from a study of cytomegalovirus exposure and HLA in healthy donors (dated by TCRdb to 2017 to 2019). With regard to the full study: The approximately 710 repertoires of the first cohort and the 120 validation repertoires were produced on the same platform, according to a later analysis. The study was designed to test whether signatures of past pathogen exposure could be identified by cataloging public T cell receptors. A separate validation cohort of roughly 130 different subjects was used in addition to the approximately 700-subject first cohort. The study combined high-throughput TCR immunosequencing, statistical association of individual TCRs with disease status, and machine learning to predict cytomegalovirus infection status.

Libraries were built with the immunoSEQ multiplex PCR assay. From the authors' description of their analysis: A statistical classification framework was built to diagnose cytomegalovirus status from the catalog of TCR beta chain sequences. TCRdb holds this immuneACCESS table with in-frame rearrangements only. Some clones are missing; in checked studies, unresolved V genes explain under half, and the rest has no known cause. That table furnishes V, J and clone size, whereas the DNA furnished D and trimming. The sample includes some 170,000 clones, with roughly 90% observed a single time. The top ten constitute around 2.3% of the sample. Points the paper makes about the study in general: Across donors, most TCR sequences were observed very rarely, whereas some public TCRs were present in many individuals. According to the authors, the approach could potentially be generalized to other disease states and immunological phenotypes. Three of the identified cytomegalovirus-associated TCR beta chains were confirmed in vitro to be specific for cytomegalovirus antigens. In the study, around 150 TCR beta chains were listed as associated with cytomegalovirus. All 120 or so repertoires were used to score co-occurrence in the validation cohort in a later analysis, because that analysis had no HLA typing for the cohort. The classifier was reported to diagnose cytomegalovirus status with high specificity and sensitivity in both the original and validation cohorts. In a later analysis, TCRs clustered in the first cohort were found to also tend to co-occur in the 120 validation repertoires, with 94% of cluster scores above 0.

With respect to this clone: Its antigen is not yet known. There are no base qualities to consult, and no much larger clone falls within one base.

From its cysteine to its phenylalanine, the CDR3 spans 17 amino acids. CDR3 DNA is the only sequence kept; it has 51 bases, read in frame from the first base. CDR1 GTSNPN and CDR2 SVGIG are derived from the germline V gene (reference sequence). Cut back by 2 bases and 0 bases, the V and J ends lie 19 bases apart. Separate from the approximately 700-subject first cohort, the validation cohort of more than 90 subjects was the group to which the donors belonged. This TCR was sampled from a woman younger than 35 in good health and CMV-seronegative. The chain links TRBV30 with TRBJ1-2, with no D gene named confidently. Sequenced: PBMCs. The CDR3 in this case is CAWSPGWEVDPNYGYTF. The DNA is TGTGCCTGGAGTCCCGGATGGGAGGTAGATCCTAACTATGGCTACACCTTC. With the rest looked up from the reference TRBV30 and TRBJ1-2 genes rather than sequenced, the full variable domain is SQTIHQWPATLVQPVGSPLSLECTVEGTSNPNLYWYRQAAGRGLQLLFYSVGIGQISSEVPQNLSASRPQDRQFILSSKKLLLSDSGFYLCAWSPGWEVDPNYGYTFGSGTRLTVV.